The 4 T cell receptor beta chains given below trace back to one sample, sequenced in a study of beta chain features in type 1 diabetes. The entirety of the isolated RNA underwent reverse transcription, so expressed TCRB transcripts were sequenced. TCRdb's copy holds only in-frame clones and misses some; the assay was immunoSEQ multiplex PCR. The table lists about 620,000 clones, around a sixth of them singletons. The specimen was naive CD4+ T cells from blood. These receptors came from a man younger than 35 in good health.

The sample holds a few counts of this clone. This chain connects TRBV7-8 to TRBJ2-5, with TRBD2 as a possible D gene (5 bases). The CDR3 covers 13 residues. V was pared by 4 bases and J by 2 bases, with 8 bases between. The germline V gene encodes CDR1 SGHVS and CDR2 FQNEAQ. The CDR3 DNA reads TGTGCCAGCAGCTCCGGGGTACAAGAGACCCAGTACTTC. It translates to CASSSGVQETQYF.

In its sample, this clone was seen a few times. Germline and junction disagree at one end, which may indicate a read error. This chain joins TRBV7-9 and TRBJ2-3, with D perhaps matching TRBD1 or TRBD2 (5 bases each). Germline CDR1 reads SEHNR; CDR2 reads FQNEAQ (reference sequence). This CDR3 is 16 amino acids long. The chain's CDR3 is CASSLAYLQGTDTQYF. CDR3 nucleotides: TGTGCCAGCAGCCTAGCTTACCTACAGGGCACAGATACGCAGTATTTT.

V is TRBV7-9 and J is TRBJ1-2; 9 bases match TRBD1. Germline-derived CDR1 and CDR2 are SEHNR and FQNEAQ (reference sequence). The trim removed 5 bases at V and 8 bases at J, leaving 12 bases unmatched. The CDR3 spans 15 residues. This CDR3 reads CASSKPRDRVGGYTF. The CDR3 DNA reads TGTGCCAGCAGCAAACCCCGGGACAGGGTTGGAGGCTACACCTTC.

This chain uses TRBV20-1 with TRBJ1-1, with unresolved D. Trimming took off 2 bases at V and 6 bases at J, with 7 bases between the two ends. From germline, CDR1 is DFQATT and CDR2 SNEGSKA (reference sequence). The CDR3 is 11 residues long. CDR3 region: CSARTLAEAFF. The CDR3 DNA reads as TGCAGTGCTAGAACCCTAGCTGAAGCTTTCTTT.